These 26 T cell receptor beta chains were all obtained from the same sample, sequenced in a study of blood T cell repertoires in COVID-19. Clones were read by immunoSEQ multiplex PCR, and TCRdb kept only the in-frame ones, dropping some. This table has tens of thousands of clones, roughly 80% appearing once. The sequenced sample consisted of peripheral blood. The receptors derive from a man older than 75 with active or convalescent COVID-19.

The chain links TRBV18 to TRBJ1-2; TRBD1 agrees at 8 bases. The V and J ends lost 3 bases and 7 bases, in that order; junction bases with no gene match: 4. The CDR3 is 13 amino acids. Germline V CDR1 and CDR2: KGHSH, LQKENI. The CDR3: CASSPQGAPGYTF. DNA of the CDR3: TGTGCCAGCTCACCCCAGGGGGCTCCTGGCTACACCTTC.

This chain connects TRBV3-1 (or the pseudogene TRBV3-2) to TRBJ1-2; no clear D. Deletions cut 0 bases from V and 2 bases from J, with 13 bases between. Per germline, CDR1 LGHDT and CDR2 YNNKEL (reference sequence). The CDR3 is 16 residues long. CDR3 sequence: CASSQESRRRNYGYTF. In nucleotides, the CDR3 is TGTGCCAGCAGCCAAGAATCCCGCCGTCGGAACTATGGCTACACCTTC.

This rearrangement joins TRBV11-1 to TRBJ2-5, with D possibly TRBD1 on 5 matching bases. The CDR3 covers 16 residues. The V gene lost 4 bases and the J gene lost 5 bases, with 20 bases spanning the gap. The germline gives CDR1 SGHAT, CDR2 FQDESV (reference sequence). The CDR3 DNA sequence: TGTGCCAGCAGCTCCAGGGCCTCCAACATTTGGGAGACCCAGTACTTC. It is translated as CASSSRASNIWETQYF. The full variable domain, its missing parts supplied by reference TRBV11-1 and TRBJ2-5, is EAEVAQSPRYKITEKSQAVAFWCDPISGHATLYWYRQILGQGPELLVQFQDESVVDDSQLPKDRFSAERLKGVDSTLKIQPAELGDSAMYLCASSSRASNIWETQYFGPGTRLLVL.

This rearrangement joins TRBV2 to TRBJ2-2, with D possibly matching TRBD1 (6 bases). The V end was cut by 5 bases, the J end by 2 bases, with 9 bases between. The germline gives CDR1 SNHLY, CDR2 FYNNEI. The CDR3 contains 14 residues. CDR3 DNA: TGTGCCAGCAGTTGGGACACCAACACCGGGGAGCTGTTTTTT. Its protein is CASSWDTNTGELFF.

J is TRBJ2-7 and V is TRBV10-1, with TRBD1 matching over 7 bases. This CDR3 is 15 amino acids long. V lost 3 bases and J lost 5; bases outside the gene matches: 10. Germline assignment: CDR1 WNHNN and CDR2 SYGVQD (reference sequence). The CDR3 sequence is CASSDAATGKHEQYF. The CDR3 DNA sequence: TGCGCCAGCAGTGATGCCGCGACAGGGAAGCACGAGCAGTACTTC.

This clone has only a few counts. The V gene is TRBV7-3, the J gene TRBJ1-6; 7 bases are a match to TRBD1. Germline values: CDR1 SGHTA, CDR2 FQGTGA. The CDR3 loop spans 15 amino acids. V lost 4 bases, J lost 7 bases, and 7 bases stayed unmatched. CDR3 region: CASSSSGTENSPLHF. Here the CDR3 DNA reads TGTGCCAGCAGCTCATCTGGGACAGAGAATTCACCCCTCCACTTT.

The chain joins TRBV28 to TRBJ1-2, with 9 nucleotides matching TRBD1. This CDR3 is 15 amino acids long. The J segment lost 5 bases and the V segment lost 6 bases, leaving 10 bases of the junction unmatched. CDR1 is MDHEN, CDR2 SYDVKM, per germline. The CDR3 nucleotides read TGTGCCAGCAGCCCTACCATTGGACAGGGGTATGGCTACACCTTC. It is translated as CASSPTIGQGYGYTF.

The V gene is TRBV2, the J gene TRBJ2-2, with D perhaps TRBD2 (5 bases). The germline V gene has CDR1 SNHLY and CDR2 FYNNEI. This CDR3 spans 17 amino acids. The V end was cut by 4 bases, the J end by 6 bases, with 21 bases between. In nucleotides, the CDR3 is TGTGCCAGCAGTGCAGATAAGACCGGGGTGTTGTCCGGGGAGCTGTTTTTT. Translating it yields CASSADKTGVLSGELFF.

The gene calls are TRBV7-6 and TRBJ1-1; D is perhaps TRBD1 (5 bases). CDR1 and CDR2 (germline): SGHVS, FNYEAQ. The CDR3 spans 13 residues. Trimming removed 2 bases from V and 7 bases from J, with 11 bases in between. CDR3 nucleotides: TGTGCCAGCAGCTTAACCCAGGGAAATGAAGCTTTCTTT. It codes for CASSLTQGNEAFF.

The chain couples TRBV28 to TRBJ1-2; 10 nucleotides line up with TRBD1. The CDR3 is 14 amino acids. J gave up 4 bases and V 6 bases, and 5 bases lay outside the gene matches. Germline loops: CDR1 MDHEN, CDR2 SYDVKM. CDR3 sequence: CASRVGQGVYGYTF. The CDR3 coding sequence is TGTGCCAGCAGGGTCGGACAGGGGGTCTATGGCTACACCTTC.

The rearrangement uses TRBV28 and TRBJ2-5; D is perhaps TRBD1 (6 bases). The germline V gene has CDR1 MDHEN and CDR2 SYDVKM. The V end was cut by 6 bases, the J end by 2 bases, with 7 bases between. The CDR3 totals 12 residues. CDR3 coding DNA: TGTGCCAGCAGGACAGGACAAGAGACCCAGTACTTC. This encodes CASRTGQETQYF.

Points on this clone: Other DNA sequences in the sample encode the same CDR3. This chain connects TRBV19 to TRBJ1-5, with a possible D match to TRBD1 (6 bases). V was trimmed by 4 bases and J by 0 bases, leaving 10 bases between them. This CDR3 spans 15 amino acids. The germline CDR1 and CDR2 sequences are LNHDA and SQIVND (reference sequence). The DNA of the CDR3 is TGTGCCAGTAGTACGACAGGCGGTAGCAATCAGCCCCAGCATTTT. This gives the protein CASSTTGGSNQPQHF. The whole variable domain, remainder taken from reference TRBV19 and TRBJ1-5, is DGGITQSPKYLFRKEGQNVTLSCEQNLNHDAMYWYRQDPGQGLRLIYYSQIVNDFQKGDIAEGYSVSREKKESFPLTVTSAQKNPTAFYLCASSTTGGSNQPQHFGDGTRLSIL.

J is TRBJ2-7 and V is TRBV18; D is undetermined. This CDR3 has 15 residues. The V end was cut by 4 bases, the J end by 2 bases, with 15 bases between. From germline, CDR1 is KGHSH and CDR2 LQKENI. The CDR3 DNA reads as TGTGCCAGCTCACTAACCGGGTCGGAAGCCTACGAGCAGTACTTC. Translated: CASSLTGSEAYEQYF. Looking up the rest from reference TRBV18 and TRBJ2-7 gives the full variable domain: NAGVMQNPRHLVRRRGQEARLRCSPMKGHSHVYWYRQLPEEGLKFMVYLQKENIIDESGMPKERFSAEFPKEGPSILRIQQVVRGDSAAYFCASSLTGSEAYEQYFGPGTRLTVT.

V gene TRBV2 combines with J gene TRBJ2-6; D gene ambiguous. This CDR3 contains 16 residues. V shed 0 bases and J shed 0 bases, with 6 bases lying between them. In germline, CDR1 is SNHLY, CDR2 FYNNEI. The CDR3 region has the DNA TGTGCCAGCAGTGAAGCTAGAAGCTCTGGGGCCAACGTCCTGACTTTC. It encodes CASSEARSSGANVLTF.

This chain links TRBV16 with TRBJ1-5; D gene unclear. The germline gives CDR1 KGHSY, CDR2 FQNENV. The CDR3 loop spans 14 amino acids. Trimming removed 3 bases at V and 9 bases at J, with 15 bases between. In DNA form, the CDR3 reads TGTGCCAGCAGCCATAGGACCCCGGGGTCGCCCCAGCATTTT. Translation: CASSHRTPGSPQHF.

The CDR3 sequence: CASSPHPGQALSGANVLTF. The CDR3 region has the DNA TGTGCCAGCAGCCCACACCCGGGACAGGCCTTGTCGGGGGCCAACGTCCTGACTTTC. This rearrangement joins TRBV7-6 to TRBJ2-6; 8 nucleotides line up with TRBD1. With V trimmed by 5 bases and J by 4 bases, 16 bases remained unmatched. This CDR3 has 19 residues. Germline values: CDR1 SGHVS, CDR2 FNYEAQ. Complete variable domain (other parts from reference TRBV7-6 and TRBJ2-6): GAGVSQSPRYKVTKRGQDVALRCDPISGHVSLYWYRQALGQGPEFLTYFNYEAQQDKSGLPNDRFSAERPEGSISTLTIQRTEQRDSAMYRCASSPHPGQALSGANVLTFGAGSRLTVL.

The chain has TRBV28 and TRBJ1-1; 7 positions match TRBD1. This CDR3 region has 13 residues. The germline CDR1 and CDR2 sequences are MDHEN and SYDVKM. V was clipped by 10 bases and J by 9 bases; unmatched bases: 14. The CDR3 bases are TGTGCCACAAATAGTGCGGGCAGGGGGAAAGCTTTCTTT. This translates into CATNSAGRGKAFF.

This rearrangement joins TRBV2 to TRBJ2-1; 9 positions agree with TRBD1. The J segment lost 2 bases and the V segment lost 2 bases, leaving 4 bases of the junction unmatched. The CDR3 extends over 16 amino acids. Germline V CDR1 and CDR2: SNHLY, FYNNEI. The CDR3 is CASSERGQGTYNEQFF. Here the CDR3 DNA reads TGTGCCAGCAGTGAAAGGGGACAGGGAACCTACAATGAGCAGTTCTTC.

CDR3 in amino acids: CASSFTGDQPQHF. CDR3 nucleotide sequence: TGTGCCAGCAGTTTTACAGGGGATCAGCCCCAGCATTTT. The J gene is TRBJ1-5, the V gene TRBV5-6; 7 bases are a match to TRBD1. Unmatched junction bases numbered 4, after V lost 5 bases and J lost 5 bases. The CDR3 has 13 amino acids. The germline CDR1 and CDR2 sequences are SGHDT and YYEEEE.

The chain combines TRBV19 with TRBJ1-2, with D perhaps TRBD1 (5 bases). Germline CDR1 reads LNHDA; CDR2 reads SQIVND (reference sequence). This CDR3 region has 14 residues. Trimming left V 5 bases short and J 1 base short, with 11 bases between. The CDR3: CASSPGFYNYGYTF. The CDR3 DNA reads TGTGCCAGTAGTCCAGGGTTTTATAACTATGGCTACACCTTC.

The chain is built from TRBV11-2 and TRBJ2-1; 9 bases are shared with TRBD2. The CDR3 has 15 amino acids. The junction had 10 bases not matched to a gene; V was cut back by 5 bases and J by 8 bases. Germline CDR1 SGHAT, CDR2 FQNNGV. This chain's CDR3 is CASSPWRGGRDEQFF. The CDR3 DNA reads TGTGCCAGCAGCCCCTGGCGGGGGGGCAGGGATGAGCAGTTCTTC.

V and J are TRBV3-1 (or the pseudogene TRBV3-2) and TRBJ2-5; 12 positions match TRBD1. This CDR3 is 17 amino acids long. CDR1 is LGHDT and CDR2 is YNNKEL in the germline V gene (reference sequence). The J segment lost 5 bases and the V segment lost 7 bases, leaving 14 bases of the junction unmatched. Written as DNA, the CDR3 is TGTGCCAGCAATGCTAAGTGGGGGACAGGGGGCAGGGAGACCCAGTACTTC. Amino acids: CASNAKWGTGGRETQYF.

This clone was recorded at least ten times. V usage is TRBV7-9 and J usage is TRBJ1-2; D unclear. The germline CDR1 and CDR2 sequences are SEHNR and FQNEAQ (reference sequence). The CDR3 covers 15 residues. V was clipped by 4 bases and J by 6 bases, with 18 bases between them. The CDR3 loop reads CASSSLRLRQDGYTF. Here the CDR3 DNA reads TGTGCCAGCAGCTCACTTCGGTTAAGGCAGGATGGCTACACCTTC.

J is TRBJ2-7 and V is TRBV24-1; tentative D call: TRBD1 (6 bases). V lost 4 bases and J 0 bases, leaving 15 bases between the germline ends. The CDR3 loop spans 16 amino acids. Germline V CDR1 and CDR2: KGHDR, SFDVKD. This CDR3 is CATSEPYRESSYEQYF. The CDR3 nucleotides are TGTGCCACCAGTGAGCCTTACAGGGAGAGCTCCTACGAGCAGTACTTC.

The chain has TRBV5-6 and TRBJ1-6, with D perhaps TRBD1 (5 bases). V was pared by 2 bases and J by 6 bases, with 12 bases between. In germline, CDR1 is SGHDT, CDR2 YYEEEE. The CDR3 extends over 15 amino acids. The CDR3 DNA sequence: TGTGCCAGCAGCTTTGGGGCAGTAAGTAATTCACCCCTCCACTTT. Protein: CASSFGAVSNSPLHF.

In this sample, this clone turned up a few times. The chain carries TRBV2 and TRBJ1-5, with a weak D call TRBD1 (6 bases). The V and J ends lost 8 bases and 6 bases respectively, with 17 bases between them. The germline gives CDR1 SNHLY, CDR2 FYNNEI. This CDR3 is built from 14 residues. CDR3 coding DNA: TGTGCCAGCGAAATGACAGGATTCTTTCAGCCCCAGCATTTT. It yields the protein CASEMTGFFQPQHF.